This T cell receptor (beta chain) was captured by sequencing in a study of T cell responses to AZD1222 COVID-19 vaccine (dated by TCRdb to the early 2020s). In terms of the full investigation: TCR sequencing covered roughly 230 trial participants: 200 to 220 given two doses of AZD1222 and 26 given two doses of MenACWY control vaccine. Trial participants were enrolled into age subgroups of 18-55, 56-69 and 70-plus years, which contained about 150, 28 and 57 TCR-sequenced participants, respectively. Study-wide conclusions, independent of this receptor: Reportedly, almost half of the unique spike-specific TCRs recognized epitopes lying outside the regions that are mutated in the B.1.351 and B.1.1.7 variants. Conclusions about previously exposed vaccinees are limited because only 6 or 7 AZD1222 recipients were SARS-CoV-2 seropositive at baseline. The 56-69-year group was small, and its depth increase did not reach significance, likely because of low power. Most participants were white British and females outnumbered males, and the authors suggested that clonal diversity may have been underestimated. Because no day 14 peak-response samples were available, the repertoires could be characterized only after the peak T cell response. After two AZD1222 doses, spike-specific TCR breadth and depth were significantly higher than at day 0 and than in MenACWY recipients. CD4 TCRs associated with the vaccine covered the entire spike protein, and the dominant responses were in regions 160-218 and 743-854.

For this clone: Its antigen is unknown. Base quality data are lacking; no much larger clone is found one base away.

Based on the germline V gene, the CDR1 and CDR2 sequences are MDHEN and SYDVKM. Between the V and J ends, shortened by 7 bases and 2 bases respectively, the junction contains 14 bases. Taken from cysteine to phenylalanine, the CDR3 has 14 residues. Only CDR3 DNA is held: 42 bases, read in frame from base 1. Per the publication, the time point label means: about 28 days (+/-7) after the second vaccine dose. AZD1222 recipients with second doses at about 4 weeks or about 12 weeks were pooled, because spike-specific TCR depth and breadth did not differ between schedules. Vaccinee samples were obtained from the UK trials COV001 and COV002, which included a single-blind randomized controlled phase 2/3 trial of AZD1222 (ChAdOx1 nCoV-19) in healthy adults. For TCRbeta chain sequencing, PBMC samples from trial participants were taken at day 0 and at day 28 after the second dose. The CDR3 regions of human TCRbeta chains were analyzed by immunosequencing. Concerning the study's data processing: TCRs in the repertoires were matched against a reference library of SARS-CoV-2-specific TCRs that had been generated with the MIRA antigen-specificity platform. Breadth was defined as the fraction of unique TCRs that were SARS-CoV-2-associated, and depth was defined as the fraction of total T cells that were SARS-CoV-2-associated. Using the MIRA data, every spike-specific TCR was mapped to the spike region that the TCR reacted to and assigned to either a CD4 or a CD8 class. Log10-transformed breadth and depth values were compared by one-way ANOVA with Sidak's multiple comparisons tests. TCRdb stores this immuneACCESS table with in-frame sequences only. Part of the clones is absent; in the studies checked, under half of the shortfall reflects unresolved V genes, and no reason is known for the rest. Clone size and the V and J calls come from that table; the DNA yielded D and trimming. For this sample there are over 100,000 clones; roughly 87% appear just once. The ten largest clonotypes hold about 2.5% of the sample.

The chain is made from TRBV28 and TRBJ1-2; the best D guess is TRBD1, with 5 bases matching. Sequencing used peripheral blood, obtained 28 days after the second AZD1222 dose. This TCR came from an adult who received the AZD1222 COVID-19 vaccine. This receptor has the CDR3 CASTSGGSNYGYTF. The nucleotide sequence reads TGTGCCAGCACCTCCGGGGGGTCCAACTATGGCTACACCTTC.